The 15 T cell receptor beta chains below all came from one sample that was sequenced in a study of T cells in Graves' hyperthyroidism and ophthalmopathy. RNA transcripts gave rise to amplified TCR beta CDR3 regions. The TCR CDR3 was amplified in a first-round RT-PCR using the HTBI primer set. MiXCR was run by TCRdb on the multiplex PCR reads, yielding one entry per CDR3 protein. The top ten clones hold 30% to 35% of a sample with some 250,000 distinct CDR3 sequences, 13% to 15% of them seen once. The sequencing input was blood. The receptor set was obtained from a woman between 50 and 59 years old with Graves' hyperthyroidism that later progressed to Graves' ophthalmopathy.

The table lists this clonotype with many counts. The J gene is TRBJ2-4, the V gene TRBV30; no clear D. This CDR3 region has 15 residues. CDR1 and CDR2 from the germline V gene are GTSNPN and SVGIG (reference sequence). V was clipped by 2 bases and J by 0 bases, with 11 bases between them. CDR3 bases: TGTGCCTGGAGTAAGGACCTTATAGCCAAAAACATTCAGTACTTC. Translation: CAWSKDLIAKNIQYF.

At least ten counts were recorded for this clonotype. The chain couples TRBV2 to TRBJ2-5; no clear D. V dropped 7 bases and J dropped 7 bases, with 13 bases sitting between them. Germline CDR1 SNHLY, CDR2 FYNNEI. This CDR3 has 12 residues. For the CDR3, the DNA is TGTGCCAGCACCCTTGTGACTCGGACCCAGTACTTC. Protein sequence: CASTLVTRTQYF.

Many counts were recorded for this clonotype. This rearrangement joins TRBV24-1 to TRBJ2-1, with D perhaps matching TRBD1 (5 bases). CDR1 and CDR2 from the germline V gene are KGHDR and SFDVKD. The CDR3 sequence is 13 residues long. V gave up 6 bases and J gave up 10 bases, with 15 bases separating them. The DNA for the CDR3 is TGTGCCACCAGTACACCTAGGACACAGGAGCAGTTCTTC. This translates into CATSTPRTQEQFF.

Many counts were recorded for this clonotype. Here the CDR3 reads CASSAGGQGANNEQFF. The CDR3, as DNA: TGTGCCAGCTCAGCAGGGGGACAGGGGGCAAACAATGAGCAGTTCTTC. The V and J genes are TRBV18 and TRBJ2-1; 12 nucleotides line up with TRBD1. The CDR3 length is 16 residues. CDR1 and CDR2 (germline): KGHSH, LQKENI. The ends lost 5 bases at V and 5 bases at J; junction bases unmatched: 7.

This clonotype was detected many times. The gene calls are TRBV5-1 and TRBJ2-1; the match to TRBD2 covers 8 bases. The CDR3 contains 14 residues. V dropped 4 bases and J dropped 5; count of bases not matched to a gene: 5. Germline V gene data show CDR1 as SGHRS and CDR2 as YFSETQ. CDR3: CASSVLADNNEQFF. Here the CDR3 DNA reads TGCGCCAGCAGCGTACTAGCGGATAACAATGAGCAGTTCTTC.

This clonotype has a count of ten or more. This chain uses TRBV7-3 with TRBJ2-6; 9 nucleotides match TRBD1. The J segment lost 0 bases and the V segment lost 5 bases, leaving 8 bases of the junction unmatched. The CDR3 is 18 amino acids. CDR1 is SGHTA and CDR2 is FQGTGA in the germline V gene. The CDR3 coding sequence is TGTGCCAGCAGCGTAGGCCCGACAGGGGGCTCTGGGGCCAACGTCCTGACTTTC. This translates into CASSVGPTGGSGANVLTF.

This clonotype was picked up many times. This chain joins TRBV5-1 and TRBJ1-6, with 8 positions matching TRBD1. CDR3 length equals 14 residues. Trimming cost V 7 bases and J 7 bases; bases outside gene matches: 7. Per the germline V gene, CDR1 is SGHRS and CDR2 is YFSETQ. This CDR3 is CASGGGQGNSPLHF. Written as DNA, the CDR3 is TGCGCCAGCGGTGGTGGACAGGGAAATTCACCCCTCCACTTT.

Many counts were recorded for this clonotype. The chain links TRBV20-1 to TRBJ2-3; possible D gene TRBD1, 5 bases. Germline values: CDR1 DFQATT, CDR2 SNEGSKA (reference sequence). Trimming took 3 bases from V and 6 from J, leaving 13 bases between them. CDR3 length equals 13 residues. This CDR3 is CSARGRPGDTQYF. The CDR3 coding sequence is TGCAGTGCTAGGGGTAGGCCAGGGGATACGCAGTATTTT.

This clonotype has a count of ten or more. V and J are TRBV11-2 and TRBJ2-5; 7 positions match TRBD2. The V segment lost 1 base and the J segment 7 bases; nucleotides outside the gene matches: 6. The CDR3 contains 14 residues. Germline CDR1 reads SGHAT; CDR2 reads FQNNGV. CDR3: CASSLGIREVTQYF. Written as DNA, the CDR3 is TGTGCCAGCAGCTTAGGGATCCGGGAGGTGACCCAGTACTTC.

This clonotype has ten or more counts. The rearrangement uses TRBV30 and TRBJ1-5, with D maybe TRBD1 (6 bases). This CDR3 is 14 amino acids long. The germline V gene encodes CDR1 GTSNPN and CDR2 SVGIG (reference sequence). With 5 bases removed from V and 2 bases from J, the gap between germline ends came to 13 bases. Written as DNA, the CDR3 is TGTGCCTGGGAACAGGGAGGGGGCAATCAGCCCCAGCATTTT. It codes for CAWEQGGGNQPQHF. Variable domain in full (rest from reference TRBV30 and TRBJ1-5): SQTIHQWPATLVQPVGSPLSLECTVEGTSNPNLYWYRQAAGRGLQLLFYSVGIGQISSEVPQNLSASRPQDRQFILSSKKLLLSDSGFYLCAWEQGGGNQPQHFGDGTRLSIL.

This clonotype has a count of ten or more. This chain uses TRBV19 with TRBJ1-1; D not certain. Per the germline V gene, CDR1 is LNHDA and CDR2 is SQIVND (reference sequence). The CDR3 is 14 amino acids. Trimming left V 4 bases short and J 6 bases short, with 15 bases between. CDR3 nucleotides: TGTGCCAGTAGTAAGGAGACCCGAACTTCTGAAGCTTTCTTT. Its translation: CASSKETRTSEAFF.

The chain combines TRBV28 with TRBJ1-5; 7 nucleotides match TRBD1. The CDR3 has 18 amino acids. Germline V CDR1 and CDR2: MDHEN, SYDVKM. V gave up 6 bases and J gave up 0 bases; unmatched junction bases: 14. This chain's CDR3 is CASSLSRDSIYSNQPQHF. DNA of the CDR3: TGTGCCAGCAGCCTGTCTAGGGACAGTATCTATAGCAATCAGCCCCAGCATTTT.

The table lists this clonotype with many counts. At one end, the junction sequence differs from germline, possibly due to a read error. This sequence joins TRBV7-9 and TRBJ1-5; D might be TRBD1 (6 bases). The CDR3 loop spans 15 amino acids. Germline V lookup: CDR1 SEHNR, CDR2 FQNEAQ (reference sequence). CDR3 DNA: TGCGCCAGCAGCTTGGGGGGGCTAAGCAATCAGCCCCAGCATTTT. Residues: CASSLGGLSNQPQHF.

This clonotype was observed a handful of times. This chain links TRBV5-1 with TRBJ2-7, with 8 bases identical to TRBD1. The germline CDR1 and CDR2 sequences are SGHRS and YFSETQ. The CDR3 covers 15 residues. The junction had 7 bases not matched to a gene; V was cut back by 5 bases and J by 0 bases. This chain's CDR3 is CASRAWDRNSYEQYF. The CDR3 DNA follows: TGCGCCAGCAGAGCTTGGGACAGGAACTCCTACGAGCAGTACTTC.

This clonotype was observed at least ten times. V and J are TRBV5-1 and TRBJ2-7, with D unresolved. The CDR3 length is 11 residues. CDR1 is SGHRS and CDR2 is YFSETQ in the germline V gene. V was cut by 7 bases and J by 3 bases, with 8 bases left in between. The CDR3 loop reads CASGRNYEQYF. CDR3 nucleotide sequence: TGCGCCAGCGGCAGAAACTACGAGCAGTACTTC. Full variable domain (missing parts from reference TRBV5-1 and TRBJ2-7): KAGVTQTPRYLIKTRGQQVTLSCSPISGHRSVSWYQQTPGQGLQFLFEYFSETQRNKGNFPGRFSGRQFSNSRSEMNVSTLELGDSALYLCASGRNYEQYFGPGTRLTVT.